This is a list of T cell receptor beta chains from one sample in a study of blood T cell repertoires in COVID-19. Generated by immunoSEQ multiplex PCR, the TCRdb table keeps only in-frame clones and is missing some. The sample has fewer than 350,000 clones; approximately 91% are singletons. Material for sequencing was PBMCs or T cells enriched from blood (not recorded which). Receptors originate from a woman aged 40 to 50 with acute COVID-19. Each CDR3 is given with its conserved first and last residue. The D gene is left open where the match is weak. Part of the rows lack a size; the others show once, few, many or a class for expanded clones.

NA	TRBD1	TRBJ1-2	TRBV19	TGTGCCAGTAGTGTCCGGGACAGGTTCTTCTATGGCTACACCTTC	CASSVRDRFFYGYTF
once	NA	TRBJ2-3	TRBV5-8	TGTGCCAGCGCCCCCGGGAGAAGCACAGATACGCAGTATTTT	CASAPGRSTDTQYF
once	TRBD1	TRBJ1-1	TRBV3-1/TRBV3-2	TGTGCCAGCAGCGCCCGGACAGGGGGGAACACTGAAGCTTTCTTT	CASSARTGGNTEAFF
NA	NA	TRBJ1-1	TRBV4-3	TGCGCCAGCAGCCAAGTGACAGACTTTTTCCGTGGTGAAGCTTTCTTT	CASSQVTDFFRGEAFF
NA	TRBD1	TRBJ1-1	TRBV27	TGTGCCAGCAGTTTTGGGGCAGGGGGCGGGAGGGAACATGAAGCTTTCTTT	CASSFGAGGGREHEAFF
few	NA	TRBJ2-7	TRBV5-1	TGCGCCAGCAGCTCTACTATTTTGTACGAGCAGTACTTC	CASSSTILYEQYF
NA	TRBD1	TRBJ2-2	TRBV19	TGTGCCAGTACAGGGGGCCGGGAGCTGTTTTTT	CASTGGRELFF
NA	TRBD1	TRBJ1-2	TRBV10-3	TGTGCCATCAGTGATGTATCAGGGGGTGGCTACACCTTC	CAISDVSGGGYTF
NA	TRBD2	TRBJ2-7	TRBV11-2	TGTGCCAGCAGCTTGGTAGTCCTAGCGGGGGGGCCTAAGCAGTACTTC	CASSLVVLAGGPKQYF
once	TRBD2	TRBJ2-1	TRBV7-2	TGTGCCAGCAGCTTCAGACTAGCGGGGGGGCCCGGTGAGCAGTTCTTC	CASSFRLAGGPGEQFF
NA	NA	TRBJ1-5	TRBV3-1/TRBV3-2	TGTGCCAGCAGCCAAGGATCGCCATCGGGCAATCAGCCCCAGCATTTT	CASSQGSPSGNQPQHF
once	NA	TRBJ1-2	TRBV19	TGTGCCAGTAGTATTGGGCAGGTCGGTGGCTACACCTTC	CASSIGQVGGYTF
NA	TRBD2	TRBJ2-3	TRBV14	TGTGCCAGCAGCCACATTAGCGGGGCTAGCACAGATACGCAGTATTTT	CASSHISGASTDTQYF
NA	NA	TRBJ1-1	TRBV5-1	TGCGCCAGCACCTTGTTTGCGGGTATGAACACTGAAGCTTTCTTT	CASTLFAGMNTEAFF
NA	NA	TRBJ1-1	TRBV11-3	TGTGCCAGCAGCCCCAGGGGGAACACTGAAGCTTTCTTT	CASSPRGNTEAFF
once	TRBD1	TRBJ1-5	TRBV28	TGTGCCAGCAGTTTGCTGTCAGGGGGTCAGCCCCAGCATTTT	CASSLLSGGQPQHF
once	NA	TRBJ2-1	TRBV30	TGTGCCTGGAGAGACAAGAGAGCACTCAATGAGCAGTTCTTC	CAWRDKRALNEQFF
NA	TRBD2	TRBJ2-1	TRBV11-2	TGTGCCAGCAGCTTAATATCCGGGACTAGCGGGGCCAATGAGCAGTTCTTC	CASSLISGTSGANEQFF
NA	NA	TRBJ1-1	TRBV6-4	TGTGCTACCACGGGGGGGGTTATGAACACTGAAGCTTTCTTT	CATTGGVMNTEAFF
NA	TRBD1	TRBJ2-4	TRBV2	TGTGCCACAGGACAGGGGGGGGCCAAAAACATTCAGTACTTC	CATGQGGAKNIQYF
NA	TRBD2	TRBJ2-1	TRBV7-8	TGTGCCAGCAGCTCGGGACTAGCGGGAGTTAATGAGCAGTTCTTC	CASSSGLAGVNEQFF
NA	TRBD2	TRBJ2-7	TRBV7-2	TGTGCCAGCAGCTCGGGAGAAGCGGGAGGGCTATACGAGCAGTACTTC	CASSSGEAGGLYEQYF
few	TRBD2	TRBJ2-1	TRBV29-1	TGCAGCGTTGAATGGCGGGGGGACAATGAGCAGTTCTTC	CSVEWRGDNEQFF
NA	NA	TRBJ1-1	TRBV5-1	TGCGCCAGCAGCAGTTCACCTACAGTAGACACTGAAGCTTTCTTT	CASSSSPTVDTEAFF
NA	NA	TRBJ2-1	TRBV10-1	TGCGCCAGCAGTGAGCCTTCAGGAACACACACCAATGAGCAGTTCTTC	CASSEPSGTHTNEQFF
NA	TRBD2	TRBJ2-1	TRBV7-8	TGTGCCAGCAGATTACTAGCGGGGGCGTCCGGTGAGCAGTTCTTC	CASRLLAGASGEQFF
NA	TRBD2	TRBJ2-1	TRBV29-1	TGCAGCGTCCGGACTAGCGTCAATGAGCAGTTCTTC	CSVRTSVNEQFF
NA	NA	TRBJ1-1	TRBV11-3	TGTGCCAGCAGCCTGACCCCCCCCCGCGGAACTGAAGCTTTCTTT	CASSLTPPRGTEAFF
NA	NA	TRBJ2-1	TRBV7-2	TGTGCCAGCAGCTTTACTCCCAACTCCTACAATGAGCAGTTCTTC	CASSFTPNSYNEQFF
NA	TRBD1	TRBJ1-2	TRBV7-9	TGTGCCAGCAGCCGAACAGGGGGCATCGATAGGGCTAATGGCTACACCTTC	CASSRTGGIDRANGYTF
NA	NA	TRBJ1-1	TRBV29-1	TGCAGCGCTGACCAGGGTTATAGGACTGAAGCTTTCTTT	CSADQGYRTEAFF
NA	NA	TRBJ2-7	TRBV2	TGTGCCAGCAGTGAAGCGTCCAGGGCCGTCGAGCAGTACTTC	CASSEASRAVEQYF
NA	NA	TRBJ1-1	TRBV11-1	TGTGCCAGCAGCTTACAACAAAACACTGAAGCTTTCTTT	CASSLQQNTEAFF
NA	TRBD1	TRBJ2-3	TRBV9	TGTGCCAGCAGCTTTAGACGGGACAGGAGCACAGATACGCAGTATTTT	CASSFRRDRSTDTQYF
NA	TRBD1	TRBJ2-2	TRBV7-8	TGTGCCAGCAGCTTACCCCGGACAGGGCCGAACACCGGGGAGCTGTTTTTT	CASSLPRTGPNTGELFF
NA	NA	TRBJ1-6	TRBV9	TGTGCCAGCAGCGCGGTAGATTACAATTCACCCCTCCACTTT	CASSAVDYNSPLHF
NA	NA	TRBJ1-1	TRBV19	TGTGCCAGTAGTATAGATCCCCCAGGGGTTGGCACTGAAGCTTTCTTT	CASSIDPPGVGTEAFF
once	TRBD2	TRBJ2-2	TRBV13	TGTGCCAGCAGCTTAAGGACTAGCCGAAACACCGGGGAGCTGTTTTTT	CASSLRTSRNTGELFF
NA	TRBD1	TRBJ1-4	TRBV5-6	TGTGCCAGCAGCCCCCGGACAGGACAAAATGAAAAACTGTTTTTT	CASSPRTGQNEKLFF
NA	NA	TRBJ2-5	TRBV7-3	TGTGCCAGCAGCTTCGGTTCAGGGAAGGAGACCCAGTACTTC	CASSFGSGKETQYF
NA	TRBD2	TRBJ2-3	TRBV4-2	TGTGCCAGCAGCCAAGAACCGTTAGCGGGGGGGCGAACAGATACGCAGTATTTT	CASSQEPLAGGRTDTQYF
NA	TRBD1	TRBJ2-1	TRBV9	TGTGCCAGCAGCGGGACAGGAGCCAATGAGCAGTTCTTC	CASSGTGANEQFF
once	NA	TRBJ1-5	TRBV29-1	TGCAGCGTTGATATAGTTGGTTCGCGGGGGGCGGATCAGCCCCAGCATTTT	CSVDIVGSRGADQPQHF
NA	NA	TRBJ2-6	TRBV28	TGTGCCAGCAGTAAGCCCGGCTCTGGGGCCAACGTCCTGACTTTC	CASSKPGSGANVLTF
NA	NA	TRBJ2-5	TRBV7-9	TGTGCCAGCAGCTATCAGGGGCGTCGAGAGACCCAGTACTTC	CASSYQGRRETQYF
NA	NA	TRBJ1-5	TRBV28	TGTGCCAGCACCCCGATCGGTCAGCCCCAGCATTTT	CASTPIGQPQHF
NA	NA	TRBJ2-7	TRBV21-1	TGTGCCAGCAGCCTTCGGGACAGCTCCTACGAGCAGTACTTC	CASSLRDSSYEQYF
NA	NA	TRBJ1-5	TRBV30	TGTGCCTGGAGTGTACTGGGGCTGGATCAGCCCCAGCATTTT	CAWSVLGLDQPQHF
once	TRBD1	TRBJ1-1	TRBV5-1	TGCGCCAGCAGCCGGGACAGGGGTTGGACTGAAGCTTTCTTT	CASSRDRGWTEAFF
NA	TRBD1	TRBJ2-7	TRBV2	TGTGCCAGCGTCTTCCAGGGGGCGAGCGAGCAGTACTTC	CASVFQGASEQYF
once	TRBD1	TRBJ2-7	TRBV5-1	TGCGCCAGCAGCTTAGCGGGACAGGGCGACTACGAGCAGTACTTC	CASSLAGQGDYEQYF
NA	NA	TRBJ2-2	TRBV4-1	TGCGCCAGCAGCCAAGTTTGGAGGGGGGGCAACACCGGGGAGCTGTTTTTT	CASSQVWRGGNTGELFF
NA	NA	TRBJ1-5	TRBV18	TGTGCCAGCTCACCACAGGGGTTTCAGCCCCAGCATTTT	CASSPQGFQPQHF